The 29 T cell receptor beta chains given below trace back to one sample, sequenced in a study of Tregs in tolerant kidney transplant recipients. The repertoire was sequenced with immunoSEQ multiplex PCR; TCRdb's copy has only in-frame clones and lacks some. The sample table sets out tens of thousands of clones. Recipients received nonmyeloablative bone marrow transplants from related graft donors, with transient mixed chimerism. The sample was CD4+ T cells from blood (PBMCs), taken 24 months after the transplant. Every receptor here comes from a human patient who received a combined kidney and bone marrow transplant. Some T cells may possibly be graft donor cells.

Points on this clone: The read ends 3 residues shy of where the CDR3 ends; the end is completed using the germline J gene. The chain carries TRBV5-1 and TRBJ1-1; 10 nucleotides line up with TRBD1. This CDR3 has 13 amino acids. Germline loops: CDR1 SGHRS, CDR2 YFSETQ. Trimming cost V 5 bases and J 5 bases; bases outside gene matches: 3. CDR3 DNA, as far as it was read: TGCGCCAGCAGGGTGGACAGGGGGACTGAA. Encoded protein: CASRVDRGTE. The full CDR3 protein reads CASRVDRGTEAFF.

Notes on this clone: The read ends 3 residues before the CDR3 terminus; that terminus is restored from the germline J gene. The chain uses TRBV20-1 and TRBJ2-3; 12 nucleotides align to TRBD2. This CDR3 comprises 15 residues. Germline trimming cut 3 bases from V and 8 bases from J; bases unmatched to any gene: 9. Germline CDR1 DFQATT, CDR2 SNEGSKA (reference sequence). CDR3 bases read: TGCAGTGCTAGCCGACTAGCGGGAGAAGTAGGTACG. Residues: CSASRLAGEVGT. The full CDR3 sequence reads CSASRLAGEVGTQYF.

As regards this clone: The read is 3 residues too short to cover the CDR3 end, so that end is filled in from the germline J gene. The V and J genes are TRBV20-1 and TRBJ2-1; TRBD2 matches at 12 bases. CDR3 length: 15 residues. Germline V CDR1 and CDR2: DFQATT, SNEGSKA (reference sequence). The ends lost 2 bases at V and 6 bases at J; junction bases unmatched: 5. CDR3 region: CSARMGLAGGNEQFF. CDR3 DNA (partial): TGCAGTGCTAGAATGGGACTAGCGGGCGGCAATGAG.

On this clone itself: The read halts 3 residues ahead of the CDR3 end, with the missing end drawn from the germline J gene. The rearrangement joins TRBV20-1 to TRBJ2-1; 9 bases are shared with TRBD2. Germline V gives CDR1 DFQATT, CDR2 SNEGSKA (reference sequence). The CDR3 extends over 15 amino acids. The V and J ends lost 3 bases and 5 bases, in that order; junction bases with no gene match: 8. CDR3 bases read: TGCAGTGCTAGTGAAGAGCGGGAGGCAAACAATGAG. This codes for CSASEEREANNE. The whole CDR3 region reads CSASEEREANNEQFF.

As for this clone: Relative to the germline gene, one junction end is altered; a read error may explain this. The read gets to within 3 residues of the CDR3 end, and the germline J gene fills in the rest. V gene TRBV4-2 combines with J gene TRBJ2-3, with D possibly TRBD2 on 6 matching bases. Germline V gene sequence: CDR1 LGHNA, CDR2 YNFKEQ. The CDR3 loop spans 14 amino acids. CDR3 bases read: TGCGCCAGCAGCCCCCTGGGCGGGGCCGATACG. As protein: CASSPLGGADT. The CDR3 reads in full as CASSPLGGADTQYF.

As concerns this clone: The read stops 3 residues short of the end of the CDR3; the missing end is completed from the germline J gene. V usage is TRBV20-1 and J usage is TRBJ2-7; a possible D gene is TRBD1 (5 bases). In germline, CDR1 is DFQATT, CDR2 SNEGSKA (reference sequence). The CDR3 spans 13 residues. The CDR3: CSTVLGPAYEQYF. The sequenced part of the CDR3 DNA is TGCAGCACCGTACTGGGGCCGGCCTACGAG.

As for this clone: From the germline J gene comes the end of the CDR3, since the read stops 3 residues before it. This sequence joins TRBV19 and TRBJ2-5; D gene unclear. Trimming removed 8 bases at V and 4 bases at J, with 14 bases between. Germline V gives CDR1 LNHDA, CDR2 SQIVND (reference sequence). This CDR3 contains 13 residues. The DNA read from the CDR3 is TGTGCCAGTTCCCCGGATCCGGGAGAGACC. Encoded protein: CASSPDPGET. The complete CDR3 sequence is CASSPDPGETQYF.

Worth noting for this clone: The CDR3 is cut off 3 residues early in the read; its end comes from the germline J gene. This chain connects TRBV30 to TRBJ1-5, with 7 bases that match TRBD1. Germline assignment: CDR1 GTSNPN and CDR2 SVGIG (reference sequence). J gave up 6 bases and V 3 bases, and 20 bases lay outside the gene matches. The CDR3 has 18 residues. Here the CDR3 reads CAWSHSPRAGAGGQPQHF. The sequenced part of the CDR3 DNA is TGTGCCTGGAGCCACTCCCCCCGGGCAGGGGCAGGGGGTCAGCCC.

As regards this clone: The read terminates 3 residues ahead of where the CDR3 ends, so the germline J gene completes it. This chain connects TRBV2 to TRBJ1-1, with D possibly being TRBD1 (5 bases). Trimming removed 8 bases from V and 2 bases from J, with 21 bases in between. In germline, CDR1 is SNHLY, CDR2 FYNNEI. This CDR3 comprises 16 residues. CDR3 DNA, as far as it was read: TGTGCCAGCCGCGGGGGGGGGTGGTCTAGAAACACTGAA. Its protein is CASRGGGWSRNTE. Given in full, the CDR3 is CASRGGGWSRNTEAFF.

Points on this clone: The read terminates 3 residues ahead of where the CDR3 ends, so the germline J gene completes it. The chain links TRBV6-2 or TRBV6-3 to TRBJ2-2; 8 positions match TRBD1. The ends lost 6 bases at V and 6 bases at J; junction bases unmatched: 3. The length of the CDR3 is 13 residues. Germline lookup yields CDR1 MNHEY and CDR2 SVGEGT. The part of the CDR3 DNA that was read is TGTGCCAGCAGCCTGGGACAGGCCGGGGAG. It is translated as CASSLGQAGE. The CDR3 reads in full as CASSLGQAGELFF.

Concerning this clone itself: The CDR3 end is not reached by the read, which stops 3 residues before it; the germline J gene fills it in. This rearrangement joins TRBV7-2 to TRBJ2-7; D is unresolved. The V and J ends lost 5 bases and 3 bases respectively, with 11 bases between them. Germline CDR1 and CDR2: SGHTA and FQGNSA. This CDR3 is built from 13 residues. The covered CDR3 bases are TGTGCCAGCAGCGGTGTCGCGCTCTACGAG. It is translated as CASSGVALYE. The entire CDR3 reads CASSGVALYEQYF.

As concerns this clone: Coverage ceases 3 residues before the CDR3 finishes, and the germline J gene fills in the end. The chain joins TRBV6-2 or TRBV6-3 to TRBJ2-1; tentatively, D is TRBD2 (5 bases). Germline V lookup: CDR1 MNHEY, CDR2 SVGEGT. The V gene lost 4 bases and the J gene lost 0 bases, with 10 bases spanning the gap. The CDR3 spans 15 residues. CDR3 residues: CASSLDLASYNEQFF. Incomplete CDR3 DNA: TGTGCCAGCAGTTTGGACTTGGCCTCCTACAATGAG.

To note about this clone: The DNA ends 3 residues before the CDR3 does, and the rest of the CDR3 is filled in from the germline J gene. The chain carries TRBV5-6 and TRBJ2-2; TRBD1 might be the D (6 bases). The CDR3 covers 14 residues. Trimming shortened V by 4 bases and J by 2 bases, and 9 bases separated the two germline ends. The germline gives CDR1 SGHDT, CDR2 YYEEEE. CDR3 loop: CASSRDINTGELFF. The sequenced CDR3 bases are TGTGCCAGCAGCCGGGACATTAACACCGGGGAG.

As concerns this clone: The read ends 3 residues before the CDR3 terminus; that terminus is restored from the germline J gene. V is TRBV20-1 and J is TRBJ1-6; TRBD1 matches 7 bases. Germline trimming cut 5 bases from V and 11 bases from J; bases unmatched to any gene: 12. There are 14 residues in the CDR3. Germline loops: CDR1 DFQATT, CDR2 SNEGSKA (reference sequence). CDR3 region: CSAVVVGQTAPLHF. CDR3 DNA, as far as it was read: TGCAGTGCTGTTGTTGTGGGACAGACGGCACCC.

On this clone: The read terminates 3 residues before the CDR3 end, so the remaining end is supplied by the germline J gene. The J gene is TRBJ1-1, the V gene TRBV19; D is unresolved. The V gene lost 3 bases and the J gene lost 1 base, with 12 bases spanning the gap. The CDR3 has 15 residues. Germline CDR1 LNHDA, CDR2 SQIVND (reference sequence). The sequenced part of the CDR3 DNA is TGTGCCAGTAGTATCCCGGCAGGCGAGAACACTGAA. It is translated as CASSIPAGENTE. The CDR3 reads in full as CASSIPAGENTEAFF.

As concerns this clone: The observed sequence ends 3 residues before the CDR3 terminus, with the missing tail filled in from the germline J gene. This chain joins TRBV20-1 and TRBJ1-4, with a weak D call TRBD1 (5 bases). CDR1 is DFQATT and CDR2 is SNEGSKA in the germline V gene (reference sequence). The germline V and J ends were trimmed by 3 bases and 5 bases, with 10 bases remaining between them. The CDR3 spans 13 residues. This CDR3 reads CSASKGMNEKLFF. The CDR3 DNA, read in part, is TGCAGTGCTAGCAAGGGGATGAATGAAAAA.

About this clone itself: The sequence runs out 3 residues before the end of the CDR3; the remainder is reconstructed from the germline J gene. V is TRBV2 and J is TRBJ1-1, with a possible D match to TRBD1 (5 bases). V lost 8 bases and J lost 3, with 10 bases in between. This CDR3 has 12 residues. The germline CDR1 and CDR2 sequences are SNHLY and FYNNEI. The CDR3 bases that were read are TGTGCCAGCCCAGGGCGGTACACTGAA. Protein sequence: CASPGRYTE. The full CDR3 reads CASPGRYTEAFF.

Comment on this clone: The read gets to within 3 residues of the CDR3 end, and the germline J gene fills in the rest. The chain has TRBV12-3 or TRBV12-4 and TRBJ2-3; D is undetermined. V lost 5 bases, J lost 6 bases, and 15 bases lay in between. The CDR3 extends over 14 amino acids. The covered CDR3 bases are TGTGCCAGCAGTCTTCCGTCGCTAGTTGATACG. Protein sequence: CASSLPSLVDT. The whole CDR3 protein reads CASSLPSLVDTQYF.

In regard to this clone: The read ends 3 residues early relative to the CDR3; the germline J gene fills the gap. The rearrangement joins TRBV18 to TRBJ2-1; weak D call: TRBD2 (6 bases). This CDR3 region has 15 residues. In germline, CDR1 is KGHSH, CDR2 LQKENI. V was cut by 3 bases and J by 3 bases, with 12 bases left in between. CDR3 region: CASSPGSGVYNEQFF. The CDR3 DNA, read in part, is TGTGCCAGCTCACCTGGTAGCGGAGTCTACAATGAG.

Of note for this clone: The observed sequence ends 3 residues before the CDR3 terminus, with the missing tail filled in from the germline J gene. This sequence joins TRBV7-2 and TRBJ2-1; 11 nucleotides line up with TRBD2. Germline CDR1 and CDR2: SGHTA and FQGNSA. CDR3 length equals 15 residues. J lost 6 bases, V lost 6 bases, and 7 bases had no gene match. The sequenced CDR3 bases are TGTGCCAGCAGGCTACTAGCGGGAGTGGTCAATGAG. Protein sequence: CASRLLAGVVNE. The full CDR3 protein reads CASRLLAGVVNEQFF.

The CDR3 here is CASKAGNTEAFF. The CDR3 bases that were read are TGCGCCAGCAAAGCAGGGAACACTGAA. This chain links TRBV10-1 with TRBJ1-1; no firm D call. Sequencing ends 3 residues short of the CDR3 end; the germline J gene provides the rest. The CDR3 has 12 residues. Germline assignment: CDR1 WNHNN and CDR2 SYGVQD (reference sequence). Trimming removed 7 bases from V and 1 base from J, with 7 bases in between.

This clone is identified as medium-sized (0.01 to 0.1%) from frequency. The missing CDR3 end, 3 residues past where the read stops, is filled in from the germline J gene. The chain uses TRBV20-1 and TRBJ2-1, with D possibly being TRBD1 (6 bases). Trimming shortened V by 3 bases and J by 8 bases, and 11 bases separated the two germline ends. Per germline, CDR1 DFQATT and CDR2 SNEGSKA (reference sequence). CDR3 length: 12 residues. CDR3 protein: CSASWGRDEQFF. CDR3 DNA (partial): TGCAGTGCTAGTTGGGGGCGCGATGAG.

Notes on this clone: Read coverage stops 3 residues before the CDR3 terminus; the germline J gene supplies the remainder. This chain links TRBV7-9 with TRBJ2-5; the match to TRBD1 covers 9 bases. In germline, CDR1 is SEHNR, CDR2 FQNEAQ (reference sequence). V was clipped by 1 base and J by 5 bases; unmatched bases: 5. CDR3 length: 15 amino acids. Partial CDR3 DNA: TGTGCCAGCAGCTTAGTAGGGACAGGGCCGGAGACC. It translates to CASSLVGTGPET. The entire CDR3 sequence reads CASSLVGTGPETQYF.

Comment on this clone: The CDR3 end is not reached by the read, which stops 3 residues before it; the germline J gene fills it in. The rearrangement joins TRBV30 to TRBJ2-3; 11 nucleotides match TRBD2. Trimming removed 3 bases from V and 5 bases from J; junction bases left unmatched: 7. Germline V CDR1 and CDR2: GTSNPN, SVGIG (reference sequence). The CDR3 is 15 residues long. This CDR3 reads CAWSGGLAGGDTQYF. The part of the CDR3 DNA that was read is TGTGCCTGGAGCGGAGGGCTAGCGGGAGGAGATACG. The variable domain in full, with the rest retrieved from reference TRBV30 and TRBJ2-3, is SQTIHQWPATLVQPVGSPLSLECTVEGTSNPNLYWYRQAAGRGLQLLFYSVGIGQISSEVPQNLSASRPQDRQFILSSKKLLLSDSGFYLCAWSGGLAGGDTQYFGPGTRLTVL.

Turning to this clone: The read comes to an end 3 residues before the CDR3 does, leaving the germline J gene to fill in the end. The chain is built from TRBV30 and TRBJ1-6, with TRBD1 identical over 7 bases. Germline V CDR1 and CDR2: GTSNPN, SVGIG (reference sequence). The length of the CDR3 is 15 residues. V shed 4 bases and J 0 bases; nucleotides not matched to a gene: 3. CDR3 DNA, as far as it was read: TGTGCCTGGACAGGGGGGAACTCCTATAATTCACCC. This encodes CAWTGGNSYNSP. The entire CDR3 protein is CAWTGGNSYNSPLHF.

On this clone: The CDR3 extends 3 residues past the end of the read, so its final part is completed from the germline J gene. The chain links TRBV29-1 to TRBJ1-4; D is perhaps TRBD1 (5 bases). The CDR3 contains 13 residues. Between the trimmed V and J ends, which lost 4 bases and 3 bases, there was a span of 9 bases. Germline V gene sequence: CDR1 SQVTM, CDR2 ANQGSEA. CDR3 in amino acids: CSVAPTANEKLFF. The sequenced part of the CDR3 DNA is TGCAGCGTTGCCCCGACAGCTAATGAAAAA.

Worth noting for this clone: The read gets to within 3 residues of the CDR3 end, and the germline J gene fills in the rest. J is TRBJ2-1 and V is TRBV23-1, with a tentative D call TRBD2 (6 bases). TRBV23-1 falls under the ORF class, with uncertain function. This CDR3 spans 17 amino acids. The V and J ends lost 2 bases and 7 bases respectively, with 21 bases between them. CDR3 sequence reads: CASSQTGTDAGKNEQFF. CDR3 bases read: TGCGCCAGCAGTCAAACCGGGACTGACGCTGGGAAGAATGAG.

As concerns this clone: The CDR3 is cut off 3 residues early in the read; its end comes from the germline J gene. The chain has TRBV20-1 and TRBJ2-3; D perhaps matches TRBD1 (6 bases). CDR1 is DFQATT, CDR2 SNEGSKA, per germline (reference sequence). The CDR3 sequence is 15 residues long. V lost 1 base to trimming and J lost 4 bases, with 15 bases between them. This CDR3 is CSARGGQVRADTQYF. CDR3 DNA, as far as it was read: TGCAGTGCTAGAGGGGGACAAGTGCGCGCAGATACG.

CDR3 DNA (partial): TGCGCCAGCAGCTTGGGGTCGCGGGAGCCC. Amino acids: CASSLGSREP. Given in full, the CDR3 is CASSLGSREPQHF. This sequence joins TRBV5-1 and TRBJ1-5; D not resolved. The read ends 3 residues shy of where the CDR3 ends; the end is completed using the germline J gene. Germline CDR1 and CDR2: SGHRS and YFSETQ. This CDR3 spans 13 amino acids. V was cut by 0 bases and J by 8 bases, with 9 bases left in between.